The 15 T cell receptor beta chains reported below all come from one sample, sequenced in a study of cytomegalovirus exposure and HLA in healthy donors. PCR amplification relied on 60 Vbeta primers (plus 13 Jbeta primers). Profiled with immunoSEQ multiplex PCR; TCRdb holds only in-frame clones, not every one. The sample records approximately 140,000 clones, around 76% being singletons. The sample comprised PBMCs. Every receptor here comes from a male donor in good health and CMV-seronegative.

The rearrangement joins TRBV7-3 to TRBJ1-1, with a weak D call TRBD1 (5 bases). This CDR3 has 14 residues. The V gene's germline CDR1 is SGHTA and CDR2 FQGTGA. V dropped 2 bases and J dropped 0 bases, with 7 bases sitting between them. CDR3 loop: CASSLQGLNTEAFF. The CDR3 region has the DNA TGTGCCAGCAGCTTACAGGGCCTGAACACTGAAGCTTTCTTT.

This clone has more than one count but fewer than ten. This chain connects TRBV18 to TRBJ2-1, with D possibly matching TRBD2 (5 bases). Trimming removed 4 bases at V and 8 bases at J, with 15 bases between. This CDR3 has 14 amino acids. Germline V gives CDR1 KGHSH, CDR2 LQKENI. CDR3 DNA: TGTGCCAGCTCACGGGCGGAGGTAAATGATGAGCAGTTCTTC. Translation gives CASSRAEVNDEQFF.

This rearrangement joins TRBV4-1 to TRBJ2-7, with TRBD1 matching 7 bases. CDR1 and CDR2 from the germline V gene are MGHRA and YSYEKL. The CDR3 is made up of 14 amino acids. With 5 bases clipped from V and 7 bases from J, the junction kept 11 bases outside the gene matches. The CDR3 is CASSTDRNPREQYF. CDR3 coding DNA: TGCGCCAGCAGCACGGACAGGAACCCTCGAGAGCAGTACTTC.

The chain uses TRBV4-1 and TRBJ1-2; 10 positions match TRBD1. This CDR3 has 15 amino acids. V shed 0 bases, J shed 8 bases, and the junction held 6 bases outside the gene matches. Per germline, CDR1 MGHRA and CDR2 YSYEKL. CDR3 sequence reads: CASSQDPGQGSGYTF. The CDR3 DNA is TGCGCCAGCAGCCAAGACCCGGGACAGGGGAGCGGCTACACCTTC.

This chain joins TRBV7-9 and TRBJ2-3, with a tentative D call TRBD1 (6 bases). The V and J ends lost 6 bases and 7 bases respectively, with 11 bases between them. The CDR3 length is 12 residues. The germline CDR1 and CDR2 sequences are SEHNR and FQNEAQ (reference sequence). CDR3 coding DNA: TGTGCCAGCAGACAGGGTAGTCATACGCAGTATTTT. Translated: CASRQGSHTQYF.

The V and J genes are TRBV19 and TRBJ2-5; 14 nucleotides line up with TRBD2. The V gene end was trimmed by 4 bases and the J gene end by 4 bases; junction bases not matched to a gene: 8. The CDR3 length is 17 residues. CDR1 LNHDA and CDR2 SQIVND come from the germline V gene (reference sequence). CDR3 nucleotides: TGTGCCAGTAGTACCCGACTAGCGGGAGGGCCAAGAGAGACCCAGTACTTC. It codes for CASSTRLAGGPRETQYF.

This chain joins TRBV6-5 and TRBJ2-3; no firm D call. CDR1 is MNHEY, CDR2 SVGAGI, per germline. The CDR3 sequence is 11 residues long. V was clipped by 6 bases and J by 3 bases, with 4 bases between them. CDR3: CASRQTDTQYF. As DNA, the CDR3 is TGTGCCAGCAGACAAACAGATACGCAGTATTTT.

The V gene is TRBV27, the J gene TRBJ2-7, with 10 bases matching TRBD1. Germline V CDR1 and CDR2: MNHEY, SMNVEV (reference sequence). The J segment lost 6 bases and the V segment lost 6 bases, leaving 8 bases of the junction unmatched. The CDR3 length is 14 residues. The CDR3 region is CASRWDRGHAEQYF. For the CDR3, the DNA is TGTGCCAGCAGGTGGGACAGGGGACATGCCGAGCAGTACTTC.

This clone was seen only once. The V and J genes are TRBV7-8 and TRBJ2-3, with 13 bases that match TRBD2. In germline, CDR1 is SGHVS, CDR2 FQNEAQ. The CDR3 covers 18 residues. V lost 5 bases, J lost 0 bases, and 8 bases stayed unmatched. CDR3 protein: CASSLGLAGALSTDTQYF. CDR3 sequence (DNA): TGTGCCAGCAGCCTAGGACTAGCGGGGGCACTTAGCACAGATACGCAGTATTTT.

V usage is TRBV7-6 and J usage is TRBJ2-5; 13 bases fit TRBD2. The CDR3 runs to 19 residues. Trimming removed 1 base from V and 5 bases from J; junction bases left unmatched: 13. The germline CDR1 and CDR2 sequences are SGHVS and FNYEAQ. Written as DNA, the CDR3 is TGTGCCAGCAGCTTAGTTGGAGCCCCGGGACTAGCGGGAATGGAGACCCAGTACTTC. Protein: CASSLVGAPGLAGMETQYF.

This chain joins TRBV25-1 and TRBJ1-2; D is uncertain. Germline V lookup: CDR1 MGHDK, CDR2 SYGVNS. The CDR3 runs to 14 residues. With 5 bases removed from V and 4 bases from J, the gap between germline ends came to 14 bases. The CDR3 DNA reads as TGTGCCAGCAGTAATTCGCCGTGGGCCTATGGCTACACCTTC. Translated: CASSNSPWAYGYTF.

The CDR3 sequence is CASRHRQAMNTEAFF. CDR3 sequence (DNA): TGTGCCAGCAGGCACAGACAGGCCATGAACACTGAAGCTTTCTTT. The J gene is TRBJ1-1, the V gene TRBV2; possible D gene TRBD1, 6 bases. V was shortened by 6 bases and J by 0 bases, with 14 bases between the two germline ends. Per germline, CDR1 SNHLY and CDR2 FYNNEI. The length of the CDR3 is 15 residues.

The chain uses TRBV9 and TRBJ2-3; 7 nucleotides match TRBD2. CDR1 and CDR2 from the germline V gene are SGDLS and YYNGEE. Trimming at V came to 3 bases and at J to 0 bases, leaving 4 bases not matched to a gene. The CDR3 is made up of 15 amino acids. CDR3 sequence: CASSERDHSTDTQYF. The DNA for the CDR3 is TGTGCCAGCAGCGAGCGGGACCATAGCACAGATACGCAGTATTTT.

This chain uses TRBV4-2 with TRBJ2-5; D uncertain. The CDR3 has 15 amino acids. V shed 1 base and J shed 1 base, with 10 bases lying between them. Germline CDR1 is LGHNA and CDR2 is YNFKEQ. The DNA of the CDR3 is TGTGCCAGCAGCCAAGCTCGGCAGGTCCAAGAGACCCAGTACTTC. As protein: CASSQARQVQETQYF.

This clone was picked up one time. The chain uses TRBV6-5 and TRBJ1-2; TRBD1 is a possible D gene (5 bases). CDR1 and CDR2 (germline): MNHEY, SVGAGI. This CDR3 has 15 residues. The germline V and J ends were trimmed by 0 bases and 3 bases, with 11 bases remaining between them. CDR3 bases: TGTGCCAGCAGTTACTCGAATCAGGGTGACTATGGCTACACCTTC. Translated, it gives CASSYSNQGDYGYTF.